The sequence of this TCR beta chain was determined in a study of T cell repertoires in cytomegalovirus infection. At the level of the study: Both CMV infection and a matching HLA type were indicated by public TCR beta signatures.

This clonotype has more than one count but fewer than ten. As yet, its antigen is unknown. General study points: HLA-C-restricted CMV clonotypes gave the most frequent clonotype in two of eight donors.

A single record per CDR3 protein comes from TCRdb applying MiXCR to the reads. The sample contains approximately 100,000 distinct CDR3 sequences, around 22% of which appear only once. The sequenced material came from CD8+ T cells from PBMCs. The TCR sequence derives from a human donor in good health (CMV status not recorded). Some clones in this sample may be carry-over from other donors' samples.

The CDR3 coding sequence is TGTGCCAGTTCAGGGGGGGTTGGTGAAGCTTTCTTT. It translates to CASSGGVGEAFF. The chain links TRBV19 to TRBJ1-1, with 7 positions matching TRBD1. Germline V gene data show CDR1 as LNHDA and CDR2 as SQIVND (reference sequence). V lost 8 bases, J lost 7 bases, and 7 bases stayed unmatched. This CDR3 spans 12 amino acids.